These 13 T cell receptor beta chains were sequenced from one sample in a study of blood T cell repertoires in COVID-19. The data were produced by immunoSEQ multiplex PCR, yet TCRdb's version contains in-frame clones alone and is incomplete. The data hold approximately 360,000 clones, with around 90% observed a single time. Sequenced input: peripheral blood. These receptors were taken from a man aged 35-49 years with acute or convalescent COVID-19.

There are a few counts of this clone. The chain uses TRBV20-1 and TRBJ2-1, with TRBD2 identical over 7 bases. This CDR3 has 14 amino acids. Germline loops: CDR1 DFQATT, CDR2 SNEGSKA (reference sequence). The trim removed 3 bases at V and 3 bases at J, leaving 5 bases unmatched. CDR3 nucleotides: TGCAGTGCTAGTTCCGCGGGGGACTACAATGAGCAGTTCTTC. It is translated as CSASSAGDYNEQFF.

The gene calls are TRBV7-2 and TRBJ1-2; TRBD1 aligns across 10 bases. Per germline, CDR1 SGHTA and CDR2 FQGNSA. The CDR3 sequence is 16 residues long. Trimming took 1 base from V and 3 from J; bases not matched to a gene: 5. The CDR3 protein is CASSLGQGAVDYGYTF. The DNA of the CDR3 is TGTGCCAGCAGCTTAGGACAGGGGGCTGTTGACTATGGCTACACCTTC.

The chain employs TRBV5-6 and TRBJ1-1; TRBD1 is a possible D gene (5 bases). CDR3 length: 13 amino acids. Germline V gives CDR1 SGHDT, CDR2 YYEEEE. Trimming removed 5 bases from V and 4 bases from J, with 12 bases in between. CDR3 region: CASRTAQGTEAFF. CDR3 DNA sequence: TGTGCCAGCAGGACAGCCCAAGGCACTGAAGCTTTCTTT.

This clone appeared once. The J gene is TRBJ1-3, the V gene TRBV28, with D unclear. Per the germline V gene, CDR1 is MDHEN and CDR2 is SYDVKM. CDR3 length equals 14 residues. Between the trimmed V and J ends, which lost 8 bases and 0 bases, there was a span of 11 bases. For the CDR3, the DNA is TGTGCCAGCGAGGCCCTAAGCTCTGGAAACACCATATATTTT. Amino acid sequence: CASEALSSGNTIYF.

V and J are TRBV7-6 and TRBJ2-7, with a weak D call TRBD2 (6 bases). Germline V gene sequence: CDR1 SGHVS, CDR2 FNYEAQ. The CDR3 extends over 15 amino acids. V was cut by 2 bases and J by 7 bases, with 18 bases left in between. The CDR3 reads CASSLTGDSLGEQYF. Here the CDR3 DNA reads TGTGCCAGCAGCTTAACGGGGGACTCCTTAGGGGAGCAGTACTTC.

This clone occurred once. This chain connects TRBV11-2 to TRBJ2-5; a weak D match, TRBD1 (6 bases). Trimming removed 0 bases from V and 2 bases from J, with 10 bases in between. The CDR3 contains 15 residues. Germline V gene data show CDR1 as SGHAT and CDR2 as FQNNGV. CDR3 bases: TGTGCCAGCAGCTTAGATCAGGGGCGGCAAGAGACCCAGTACTTC. As protein: CASSLDQGRQETQYF.

This chain joins TRBV14 and TRBJ2-3; 8 bases match TRBD1. Germline-derived CDR1 and CDR2 are SGHDN and FVKESK. This CDR3 spans 15 amino acids. V was clipped by 2 bases and J by 3 bases; unmatched bases: 4. The CDR3 loop reads CASSQRQGWTDTQYF. CDR3 in DNA: TGTGCCAGCAGCCAAAGACAGGGGTGGACAGATACGCAGTATTTT. Variable domain in full (rest from reference TRBV14 and TRBJ2-3): EAGVTQFPSHSVIEKGQTVTLRCDPISGHDNLYWYRRVMGKEIKFLLHFVKESKQDESGMPNNRFLAERTGGTYSTLKVQPAELEDSGVYFCASSQRQGWTDTQYFGPGTRLTVL.

V and J are TRBV7-2 and TRBJ2-1; TRBD1 matches at 7 bases. Germline loops: CDR1 SGHTA, CDR2 FQGNSA. The length of the CDR3 is 15 residues. V lost 5 bases to trimming and J lost 8 bases; unmatched junction nucleotides: 12. CDR3 bases: TGTGCCAGCAGCCCTAGAGTAACAGGGGTCGATGAGCAGTTCTTC. Translation gives CASSPRVTGVDEQFF.

Written as DNA, the CDR3 is TGTGCCAGCAGCTTGGAAGGGGGTGGCGCTCATTCACCCCTCCACTTT. It specifies CASSLEGGGAHSPLHF. This chain links TRBV5-4 with TRBJ1-6; maybe TRBD1 (6 bases). Deletions cut 0 bases from V and 8 bases from J, with 15 bases between. The CDR3 has 16 amino acids. Germline V lookup: CDR1 SGHNT, CDR2 YYREEE (reference sequence).

V is TRBV4-2 and J is TRBJ2-7; 7 nucleotides align to TRBD1. The germline gives CDR1 LGHNA, CDR2 YNFKEQ. The CDR3 spans 14 residues. J lost 1 base, V lost 5 bases, and 5 bases had no gene match. The CDR3 DNA reads as TGTGCCAGCAGCGACAGGGTGATATCCTACGAGCAGTACTTC. Translation gives CASSDRVISYEQYF.

The rearrangement links TRBV10-1 to TRBJ2-2, with TRBD2 as a possible D gene (5 bases). There are 15 residues in the CDR3. Germline assignment: CDR1 WNHNN and CDR2 SYGVQD (reference sequence). V was pared by 4 bases and J by 4 bases, with 13 bases between. CDR3 sequence: CASSGTFPRTGELFF. DNA of the CDR3: TGCGCCAGCAGTGGGACTTTTCCACGCACCGGGGAGCTGTTTTTT.

The chain combines TRBV11-3 with TRBJ1-2; 8 bases fit TRBD1. Germline V gene lookup returns CDR1 SGHNT and CDR2 YENEEA. The CDR3 loop spans 16 amino acids. V dropped 1 base and J dropped 5; count of bases not matched to a gene: 9. The CDR3 sequence is CASSLVSQGAQYGYTF. For the CDR3, the DNA is TGTGCCAGCAGCTTAGTCTCCCAGGGGGCTCAGTATGGCTACACCTTC.

The V gene is TRBV14, the J gene TRBJ1-2; D uncertain. Per germline, CDR1 SGHDN and CDR2 FVKESK. The CDR3 is made up of 15 amino acids. The V gene lost 1 base and the J gene lost 0 bases, with 9 bases spanning the gap. CDR3 amino acids: CASSQALRTNYGYTF. Written as DNA, the CDR3 is TGTGCCAGCAGCCAAGCCTTGAGGACTAACTATGGCTACACCTTC.